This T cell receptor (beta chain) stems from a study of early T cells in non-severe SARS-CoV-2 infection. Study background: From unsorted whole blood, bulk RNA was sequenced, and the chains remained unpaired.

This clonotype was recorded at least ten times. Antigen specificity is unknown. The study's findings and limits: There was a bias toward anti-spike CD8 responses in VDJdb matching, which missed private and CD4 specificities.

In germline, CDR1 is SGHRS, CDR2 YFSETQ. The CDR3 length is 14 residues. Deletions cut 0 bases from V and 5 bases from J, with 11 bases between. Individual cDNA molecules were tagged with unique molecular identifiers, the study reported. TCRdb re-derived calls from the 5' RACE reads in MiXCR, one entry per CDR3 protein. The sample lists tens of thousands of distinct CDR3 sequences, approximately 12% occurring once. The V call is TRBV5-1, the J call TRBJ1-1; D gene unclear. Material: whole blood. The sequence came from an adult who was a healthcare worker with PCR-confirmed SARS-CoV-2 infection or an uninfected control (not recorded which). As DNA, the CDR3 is TGCGCCAGCAGCTTGGGGTGGGGAGGGACTGAAGCTTTCTTT. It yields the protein CASSLGWGGTEAFF. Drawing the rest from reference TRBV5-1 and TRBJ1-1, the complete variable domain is KAGVTQTPRYLIKTRGQQVTLSCSPISGHRSVSWYQQTPGQGLQFLFEYFSETQRNKGNFPGRFSGRQFSNSRSEMNVSTLELGDSALYLCASSLGWGGTEAFFGQGTRLTVV.